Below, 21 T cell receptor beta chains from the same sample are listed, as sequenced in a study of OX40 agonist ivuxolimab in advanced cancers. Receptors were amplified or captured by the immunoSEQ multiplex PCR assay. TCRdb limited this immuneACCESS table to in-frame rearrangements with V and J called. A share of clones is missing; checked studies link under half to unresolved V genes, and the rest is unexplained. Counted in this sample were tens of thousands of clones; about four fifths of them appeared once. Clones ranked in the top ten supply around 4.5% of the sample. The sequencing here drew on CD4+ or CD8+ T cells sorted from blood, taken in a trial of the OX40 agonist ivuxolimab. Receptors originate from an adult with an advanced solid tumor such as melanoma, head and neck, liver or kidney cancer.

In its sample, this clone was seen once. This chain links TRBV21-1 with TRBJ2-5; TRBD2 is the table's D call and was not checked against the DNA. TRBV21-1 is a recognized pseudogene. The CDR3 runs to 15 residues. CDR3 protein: CASSRKWGTGETQYF. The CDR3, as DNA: TGTGCCAGCAGCCGAAAGTGGGGGACTGGGGAGACCCAGTACTTC.

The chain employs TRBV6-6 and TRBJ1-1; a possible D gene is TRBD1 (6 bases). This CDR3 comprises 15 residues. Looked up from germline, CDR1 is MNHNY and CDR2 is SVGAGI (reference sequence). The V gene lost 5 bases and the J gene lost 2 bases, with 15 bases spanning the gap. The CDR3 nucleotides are TGTGCCAGCAGTCGGACCACAGGGATTAACACTGAAGCTTTCTTT. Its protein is CASSRTTGINTEAFF.

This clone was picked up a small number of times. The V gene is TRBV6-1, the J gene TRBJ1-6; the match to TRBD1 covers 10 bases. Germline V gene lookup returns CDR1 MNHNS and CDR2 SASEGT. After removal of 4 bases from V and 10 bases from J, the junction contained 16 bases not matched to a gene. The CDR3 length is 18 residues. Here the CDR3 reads CASSGAPGQGNPRSPLHF. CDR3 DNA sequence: TGTGCCAGCAGTGGGGCCCCGGGACAGGGGAACCCGAGGTCACCCCTCCACTTT.

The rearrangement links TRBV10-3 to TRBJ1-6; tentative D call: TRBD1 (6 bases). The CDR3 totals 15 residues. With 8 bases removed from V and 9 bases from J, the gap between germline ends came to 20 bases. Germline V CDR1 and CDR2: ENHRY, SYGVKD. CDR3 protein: CAIRGNQGTISPLHF. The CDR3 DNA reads TGTGCCATCCGGGGAAACCAGGGGACGATTTCACCCCTCCACTTT.

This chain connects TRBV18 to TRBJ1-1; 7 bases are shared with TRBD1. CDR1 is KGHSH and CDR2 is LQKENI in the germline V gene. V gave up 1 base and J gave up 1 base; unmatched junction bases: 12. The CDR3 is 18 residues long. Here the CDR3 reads CASSPLPGQTQGNTEAFF. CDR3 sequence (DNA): TGTGCCAGCTCACCACTTCCGGGACAGACCCAGGGGAACACTGAAGCTTTCTTT.

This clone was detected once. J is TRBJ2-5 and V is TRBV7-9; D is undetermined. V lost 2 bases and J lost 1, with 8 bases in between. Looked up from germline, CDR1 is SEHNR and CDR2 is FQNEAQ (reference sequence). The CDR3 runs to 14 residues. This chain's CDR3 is CASSLTQFQETQYF. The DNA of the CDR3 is TGTGCCAGCAGCTTAACCCAGTTCCAAGAGACCCAGTACTTC.

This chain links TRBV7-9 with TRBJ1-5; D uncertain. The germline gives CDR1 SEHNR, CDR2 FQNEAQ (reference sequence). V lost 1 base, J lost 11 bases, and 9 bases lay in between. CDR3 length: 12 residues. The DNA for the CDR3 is TGTGCCAGCAGCTTAGATATAGAGGCCCAGCATTTT. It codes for CASSLDIEAQHF. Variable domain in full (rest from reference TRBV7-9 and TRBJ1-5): DTGVSQNPRHKITKRGQNVTFRCDPISEHNRLYWYRQTLGQGPEFLTYFQNEAQLEKSRLLSDRFSAERPKGSFSTLEIQRTEQGDSAMYLCASSLDIEAQHFGDGTRLSIL.

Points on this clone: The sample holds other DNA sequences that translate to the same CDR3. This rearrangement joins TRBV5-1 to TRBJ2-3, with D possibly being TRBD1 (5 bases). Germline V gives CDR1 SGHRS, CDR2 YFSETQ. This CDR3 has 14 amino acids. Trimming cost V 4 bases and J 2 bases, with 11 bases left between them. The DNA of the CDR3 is TGCGCCAGCAGCCTGGGGCAGACCACAGATACGCAGTATTTT. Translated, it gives CASSLGQTTDTQYF.

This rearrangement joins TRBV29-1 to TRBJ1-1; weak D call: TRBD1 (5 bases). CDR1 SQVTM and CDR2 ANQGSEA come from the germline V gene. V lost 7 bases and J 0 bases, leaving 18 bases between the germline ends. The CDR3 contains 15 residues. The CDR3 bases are TGCAGCGCCAACGATCGGGCAGGGCTGAACACTGAAGCTTTCTTT. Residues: CSANDRAGLNTEAFF.

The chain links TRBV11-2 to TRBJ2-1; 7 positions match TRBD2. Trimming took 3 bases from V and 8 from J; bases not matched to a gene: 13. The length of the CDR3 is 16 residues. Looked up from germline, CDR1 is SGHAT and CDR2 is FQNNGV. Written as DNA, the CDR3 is TGTGCCAGCAGCTTTTTTTCGGCGGGGGATCTCTATGAGCAGTTCTTC. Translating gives CASSFFSAGDLYEQFF.

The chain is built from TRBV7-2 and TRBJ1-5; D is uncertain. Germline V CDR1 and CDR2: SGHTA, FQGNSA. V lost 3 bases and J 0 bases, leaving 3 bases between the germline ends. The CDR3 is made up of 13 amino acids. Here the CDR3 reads CASSFYSNQPQHF. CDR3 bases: TGTGCCAGCAGCTTTTATAGCAATCAGCCCCAGCATTTT.

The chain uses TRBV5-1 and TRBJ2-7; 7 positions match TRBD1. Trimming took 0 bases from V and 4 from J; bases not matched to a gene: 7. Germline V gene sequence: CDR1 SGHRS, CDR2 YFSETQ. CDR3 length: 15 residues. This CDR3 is CASSLEQGRGYEQYF. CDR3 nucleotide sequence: TGCGCCAGCAGCTTGGAACAGGGCAGGGGGTACGAGCAGTACTTC.

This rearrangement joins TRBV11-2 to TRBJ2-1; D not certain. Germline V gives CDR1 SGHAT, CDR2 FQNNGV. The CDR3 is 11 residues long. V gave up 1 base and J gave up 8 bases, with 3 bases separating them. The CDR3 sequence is CASSLGYEQFF. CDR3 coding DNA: TGTGCCAGCAGCTTAGGCTATGAGCAGTTCTTC.

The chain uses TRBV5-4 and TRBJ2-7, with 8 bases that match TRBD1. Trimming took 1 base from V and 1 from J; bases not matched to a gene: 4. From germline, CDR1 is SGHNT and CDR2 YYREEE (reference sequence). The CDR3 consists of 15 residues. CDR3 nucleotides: TGTGCCAGCAGCTTGACCGGACAGGGTTCCTACGAGCAGTACTTC. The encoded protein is CASSLTGQGSYEQYF. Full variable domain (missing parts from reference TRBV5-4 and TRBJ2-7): ETGVTQSPTHLIKTRGQQVTLRCSSQSGHNTVSWYQQALGQGPQFIFQYYREEENGRGNFPPRFSGLQFPNYSSELNVNALELDDSALYLCASSLTGQGSYEQYFGPGTRLTVT.

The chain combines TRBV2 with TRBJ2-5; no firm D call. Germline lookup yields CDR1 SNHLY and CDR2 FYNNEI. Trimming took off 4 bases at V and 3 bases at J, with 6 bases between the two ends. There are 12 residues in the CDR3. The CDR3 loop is CASSVHEETQYF. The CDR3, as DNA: TGTGCCAGCAGTGTGCACGAAGAGACCCAGTACTTC.

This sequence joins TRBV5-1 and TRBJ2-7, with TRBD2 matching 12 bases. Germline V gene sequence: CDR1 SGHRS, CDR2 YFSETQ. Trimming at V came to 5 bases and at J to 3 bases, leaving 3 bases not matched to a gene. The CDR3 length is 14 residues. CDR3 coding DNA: TGCGCCAGCAGACGACTAGCGGGGGTCTACGAGCAGTACTTC. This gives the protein CASRRLAGVYEQYF.

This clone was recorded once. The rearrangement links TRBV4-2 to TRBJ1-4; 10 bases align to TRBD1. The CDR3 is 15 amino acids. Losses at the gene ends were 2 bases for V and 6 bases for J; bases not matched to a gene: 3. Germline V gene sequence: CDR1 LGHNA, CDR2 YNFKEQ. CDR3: CASSQSGTGDEKLFF. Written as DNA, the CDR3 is TGTGCCAGCAGCCAATCAGGGACAGGGGATGAAAAACTGTTTTTT.

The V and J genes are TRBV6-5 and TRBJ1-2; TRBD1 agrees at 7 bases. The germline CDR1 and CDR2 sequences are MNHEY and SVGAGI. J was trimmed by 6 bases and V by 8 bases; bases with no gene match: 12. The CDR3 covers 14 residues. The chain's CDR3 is CASGQQGKLNGYTF. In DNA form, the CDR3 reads TGTGCCAGCGGACAACAGGGGAAGCTAAATGGCTACACCTTC.

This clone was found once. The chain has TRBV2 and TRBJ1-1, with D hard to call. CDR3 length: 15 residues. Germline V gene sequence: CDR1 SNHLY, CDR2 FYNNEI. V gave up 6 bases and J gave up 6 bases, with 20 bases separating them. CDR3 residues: CASRDRAPRRAEAFF. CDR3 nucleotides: TGTGCCAGCAGGGACCGGGCGCCTCGTCGGGCTGAAGCTTTCTTT.

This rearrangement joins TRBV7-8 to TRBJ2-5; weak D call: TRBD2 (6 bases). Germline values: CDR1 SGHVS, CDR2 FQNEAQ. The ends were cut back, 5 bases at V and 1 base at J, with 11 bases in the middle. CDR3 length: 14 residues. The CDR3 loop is CASSPGTSQETQYF. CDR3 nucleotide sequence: TGTGCCAGCAGCCCAGGGACTTCCCAAGAGACCCAGTACTTC.

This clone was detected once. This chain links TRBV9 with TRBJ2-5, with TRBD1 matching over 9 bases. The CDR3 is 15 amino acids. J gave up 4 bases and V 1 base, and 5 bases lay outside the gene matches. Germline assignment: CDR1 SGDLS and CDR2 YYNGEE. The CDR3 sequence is CASSVRQGDRETQYF. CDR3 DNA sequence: TGTGCCAGCAGCGTAAGACAGGGGGATCGAGAGACCCAGTACTTC.